This T cell receptor (beta chain) was retrieved from a study of shared clonotypes between healthy human individuals. Overall study findings and caveats: Against clonotypes common to all four donors, non-shared ones had lower generation probabilities. Sequencing depth was expected to affect clonotype sharing among donors.

The V end was cut by 7 bases, the J end by 1 base, with 14 bases between. The V gene's germline CDR1 is SGHRS and CDR2 YFSETQ. The CDR3 has 15 residues. About this clone itself: Its cognate antigen is unknown.

The donors, all of them Caucasian adults, lived in Nashville, Tennessee. Here immunoSEQ multiplex PCR was the method, and the copy in TCRdb shows in-frame clones only, minus some. The table shows more than 550,000 clones, with 72% occurring only once. Source material: memory CD4+ T cells sorted from blood. The sample's subset: CD45RA-negative fraction. V usage is TRBV5-1 and J usage is TRBJ2-2; D perhaps matches TRBD1 (6 bases). This TCR came from a woman aged 25-40 years in good health. The CDR3 sequence is CASGTGQVNTGELFF. The CDR3 coding sequence is TGCGCCAGCGGAACGGGACAAGTGAACACCGGGGAGCTGTTTTTT.